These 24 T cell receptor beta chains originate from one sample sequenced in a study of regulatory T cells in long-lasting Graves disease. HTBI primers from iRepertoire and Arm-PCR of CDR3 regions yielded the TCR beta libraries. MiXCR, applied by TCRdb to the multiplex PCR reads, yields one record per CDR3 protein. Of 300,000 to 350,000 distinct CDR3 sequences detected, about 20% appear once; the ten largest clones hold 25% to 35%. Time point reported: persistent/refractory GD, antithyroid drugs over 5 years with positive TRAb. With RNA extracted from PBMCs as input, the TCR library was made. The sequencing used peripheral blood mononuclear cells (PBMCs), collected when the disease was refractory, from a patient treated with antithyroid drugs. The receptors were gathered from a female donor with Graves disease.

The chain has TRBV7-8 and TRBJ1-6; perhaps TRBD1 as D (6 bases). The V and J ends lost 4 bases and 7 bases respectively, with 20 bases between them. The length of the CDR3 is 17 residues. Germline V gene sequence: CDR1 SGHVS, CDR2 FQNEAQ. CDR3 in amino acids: CASSSSPQGGPNSPLHF. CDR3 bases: TGTGCCAGCAGCTCCTCACCACAGGGAGGGCCCAATTCACCCCTCCACTTT.

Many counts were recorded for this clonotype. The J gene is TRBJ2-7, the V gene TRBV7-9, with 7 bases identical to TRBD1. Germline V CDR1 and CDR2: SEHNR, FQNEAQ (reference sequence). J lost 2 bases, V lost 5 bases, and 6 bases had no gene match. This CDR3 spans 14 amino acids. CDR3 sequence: CASSPTGETYEQYF. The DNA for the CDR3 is TGTGCCAGCAGCCCCACAGGGGAAACCTACGAGCAGTACTTC.

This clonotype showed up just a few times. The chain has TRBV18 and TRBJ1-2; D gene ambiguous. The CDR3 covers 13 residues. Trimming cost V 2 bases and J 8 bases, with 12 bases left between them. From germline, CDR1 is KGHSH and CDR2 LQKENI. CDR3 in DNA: TGTGCCAGCTCACCATACAAAGTGGACGGCTACACCTTC. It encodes CASSPYKVDGYTF.

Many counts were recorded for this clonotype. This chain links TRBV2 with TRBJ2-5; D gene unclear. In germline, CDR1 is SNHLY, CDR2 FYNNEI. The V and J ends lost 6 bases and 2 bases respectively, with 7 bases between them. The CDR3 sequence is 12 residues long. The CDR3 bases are TGTGCCAGCAGCGTTTATCAAGAGACCCAGTACTTC. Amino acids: CASSVYQETQYF.

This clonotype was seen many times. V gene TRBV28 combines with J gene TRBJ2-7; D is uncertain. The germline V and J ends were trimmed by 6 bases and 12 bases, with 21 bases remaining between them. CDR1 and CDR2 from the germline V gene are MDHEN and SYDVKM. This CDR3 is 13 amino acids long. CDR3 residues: CASRLINFNRWYF. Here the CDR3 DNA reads TGTGCCAGCAGGTTGATCAACTTTAATCGGTGGTACTTC. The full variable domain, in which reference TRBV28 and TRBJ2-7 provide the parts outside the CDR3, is DVKVTQSSRYLVKRTGEKVFLECVQDMDHENMFWYRQDPGLGLRLIYFSYDVKMKEKGDIPEGYSVSREKKERFSLILESASTNQTSMYLCASRLINFNRWYFGPGTRLTVT.

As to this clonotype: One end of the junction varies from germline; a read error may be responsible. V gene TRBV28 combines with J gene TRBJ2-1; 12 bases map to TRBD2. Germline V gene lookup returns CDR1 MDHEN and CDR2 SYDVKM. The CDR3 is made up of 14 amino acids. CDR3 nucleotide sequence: TGTGCCAGCAGTTCGCTAGCGGGAGGGCTTCACAGGGTCTTC. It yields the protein CASSSLAGGLHRVF. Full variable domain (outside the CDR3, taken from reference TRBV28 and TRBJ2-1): DVKVTQSSRYLVKRTGEKVFLECVQDMDHENMFWYRQDPGLGLRLIYFSYDVKMKEKGDIPEGYSVSREKKERFSLILESASTNQTSMYLCASSSLAGGLHRVFGPGTRLTVL.

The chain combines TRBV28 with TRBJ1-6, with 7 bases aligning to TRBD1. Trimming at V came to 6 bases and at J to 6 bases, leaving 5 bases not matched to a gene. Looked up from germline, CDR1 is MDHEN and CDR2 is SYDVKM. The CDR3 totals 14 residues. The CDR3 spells CASSPWDSNSPLHF. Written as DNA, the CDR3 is TGTGCCAGCAGCCCCTGGGACAGTAATTCACCCCTCCACTTT. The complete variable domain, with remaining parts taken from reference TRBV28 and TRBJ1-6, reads DVKVTQSSRYLVKRTGEKVFLECVQDMDHENMFWYRQDPGLGLRLIYFSYDVKMKEKGDIPEGYSVSREKKERFSLILESASTNQTSMYLCASSPWDSNSPLHFGNGTRLTVT.

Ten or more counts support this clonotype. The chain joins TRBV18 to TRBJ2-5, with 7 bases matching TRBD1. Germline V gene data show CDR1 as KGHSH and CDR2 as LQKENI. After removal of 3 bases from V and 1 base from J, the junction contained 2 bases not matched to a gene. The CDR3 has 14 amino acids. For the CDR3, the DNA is TGTGCCAGCTCACCTTGGACAGGCCAAGAGACCCAGTACTTC. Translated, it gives CASSPWTGQETQYF.

CDR3 DNA: TGCGCCAGCAGCCAAGATCGATGGGACAGGGTTCGTCATAATTCACCCCTCCACTTT. This codes for CASSQDRWDRVRHNSPLHF. The chain carries TRBV4-3 and TRBJ1-6; TRBD1 aligns across 9 bases. CDR3 length: 19 amino acids. Germline loops: CDR1 LGHNA, CDR2 YSLEER. Unmatched junction bases numbered 11, after V lost 0 bases and J lost 5 bases.

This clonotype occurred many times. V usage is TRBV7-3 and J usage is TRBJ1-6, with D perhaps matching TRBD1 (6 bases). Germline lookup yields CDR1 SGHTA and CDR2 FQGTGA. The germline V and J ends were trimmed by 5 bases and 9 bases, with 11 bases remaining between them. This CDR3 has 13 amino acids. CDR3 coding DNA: TGTGCCAGCAGCGGTGCACAGGGTTCACCCCTCCACTTT. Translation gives CASSGAQGSPLHF.

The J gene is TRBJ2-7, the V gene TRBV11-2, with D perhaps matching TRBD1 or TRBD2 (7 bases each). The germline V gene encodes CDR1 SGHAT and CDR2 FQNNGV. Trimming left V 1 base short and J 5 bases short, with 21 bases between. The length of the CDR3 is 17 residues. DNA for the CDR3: TGTGCCAGCAGCTTAGTAGGGGGGGCCAGGGGGTTCGACGAGCAGTACTTC. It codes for CASSLVGGARGFDEQYF.

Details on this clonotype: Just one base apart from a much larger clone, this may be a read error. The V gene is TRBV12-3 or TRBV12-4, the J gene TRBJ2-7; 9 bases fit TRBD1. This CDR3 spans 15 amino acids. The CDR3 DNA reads TGTGCCGGCAGTTGGGGACAGGGTATCTCGTACGAGCAGTACTTC. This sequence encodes CAGSWGQGISYEQYF.

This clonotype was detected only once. This CDR3 reads CASSLGGLALSTDTQYF. The DNA for the CDR3 is TGTGCCAGCAGCTTGGGAGGACTAGCGCTTAGCACAGATACGCAGTATTTT. The chain uses TRBV5-5 and TRBJ2-3; 9 positions agree with TRBD2. The CDR3 runs to 17 residues. In germline, CDR1 is SGHKS, CDR2 YYEKEE (reference sequence). The J segment lost 0 bases and the V segment lost 0 bases, leaving 5 bases of the junction unmatched.

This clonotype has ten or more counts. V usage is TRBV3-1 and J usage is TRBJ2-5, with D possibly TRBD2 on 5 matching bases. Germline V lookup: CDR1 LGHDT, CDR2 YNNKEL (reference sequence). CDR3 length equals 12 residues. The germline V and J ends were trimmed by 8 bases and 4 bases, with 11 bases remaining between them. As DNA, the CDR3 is TGTGCCAGCGGGGAGTGGGGAGAGACCCAGTACTTC. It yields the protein CASGEWGETQYF.

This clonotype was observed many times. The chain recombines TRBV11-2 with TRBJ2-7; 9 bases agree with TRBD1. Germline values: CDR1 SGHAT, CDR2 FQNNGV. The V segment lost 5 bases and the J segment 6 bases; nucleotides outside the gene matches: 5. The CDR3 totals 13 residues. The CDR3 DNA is TGTGCCAGCAGCCGAGACAGGGGGGGCGAGCAGTACTTC. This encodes CASSRDRGGEQYF.

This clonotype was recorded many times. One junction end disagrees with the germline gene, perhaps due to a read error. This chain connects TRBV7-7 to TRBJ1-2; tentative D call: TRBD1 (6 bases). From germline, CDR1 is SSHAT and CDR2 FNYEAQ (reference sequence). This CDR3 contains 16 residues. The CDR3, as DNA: TGTGCTAGCAGCCCCCTGCCCCGGGGCAGGGGATATGGCTACACCTTC. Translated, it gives CASSPLPRGRGYGYTF.

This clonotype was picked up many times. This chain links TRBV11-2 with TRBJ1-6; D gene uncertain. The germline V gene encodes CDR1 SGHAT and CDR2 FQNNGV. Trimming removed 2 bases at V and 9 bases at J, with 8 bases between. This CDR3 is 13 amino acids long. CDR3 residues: CASSLRRGSPLHF. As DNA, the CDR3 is TGTGCCAGCAGCTTACGGAGAGGTTCACCCCTCCACTTT.

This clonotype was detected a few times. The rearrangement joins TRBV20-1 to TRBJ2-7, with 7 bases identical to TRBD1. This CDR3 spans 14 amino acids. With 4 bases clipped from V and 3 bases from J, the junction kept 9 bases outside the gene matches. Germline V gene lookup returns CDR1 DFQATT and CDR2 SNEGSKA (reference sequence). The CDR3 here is CSAKQGSAGYEQYF. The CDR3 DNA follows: TGCAGTGCTAAACAGGGGTCGGCGGGCTACGAGCAGTACTTC.

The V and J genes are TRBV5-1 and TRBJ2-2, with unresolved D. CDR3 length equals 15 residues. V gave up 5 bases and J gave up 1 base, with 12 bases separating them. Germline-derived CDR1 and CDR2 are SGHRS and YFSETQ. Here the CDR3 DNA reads TGCGCCAGCAGACGCCAATACCAGAACACCGGGGAGCTGTTTTTT. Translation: CASRRQYQNTGELFF.

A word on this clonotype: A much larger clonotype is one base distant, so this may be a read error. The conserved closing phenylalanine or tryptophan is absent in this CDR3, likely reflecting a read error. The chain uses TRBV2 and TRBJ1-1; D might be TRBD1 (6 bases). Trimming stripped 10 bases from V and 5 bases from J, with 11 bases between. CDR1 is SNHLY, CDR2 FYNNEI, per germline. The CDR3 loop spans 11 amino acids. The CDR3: CAIPQGTEAFL. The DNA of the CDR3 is TGTGCCATCCCACAGGGAACTGAAGCTTTCCTT.

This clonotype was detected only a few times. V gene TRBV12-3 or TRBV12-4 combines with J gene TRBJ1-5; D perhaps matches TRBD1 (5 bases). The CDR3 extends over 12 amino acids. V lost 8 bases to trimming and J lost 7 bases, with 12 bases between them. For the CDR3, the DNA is TGTGCCAGCTGCAGGGTAGGACAGCCCCAGCATTTT. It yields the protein CASCRVGQPQHF.

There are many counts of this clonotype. The CDR3 region is CASSLFTGEKLFF. Written as DNA, the CDR3 is TGCGCCAGCAGCCTGTTTACAGGTGAAAAACTGTTTTTT. The V and J genes are TRBV5-1 and TRBJ1-4, with D maybe TRBD1 (5 bases). Germline assignment: CDR1 SGHRS and CDR2 YFSETQ. V gave up 4 bases and J gave up 7 bases, with 11 bases separating them. CDR3 size: 13 residues.

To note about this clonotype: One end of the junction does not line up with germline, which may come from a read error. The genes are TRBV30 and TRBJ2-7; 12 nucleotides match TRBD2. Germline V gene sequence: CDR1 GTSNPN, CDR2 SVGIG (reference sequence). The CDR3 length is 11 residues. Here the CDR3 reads CAWSVSSGRVF. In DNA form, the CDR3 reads TGTGCCTGGAGTGTTTCTAGCGGGAGGGTCTTC.

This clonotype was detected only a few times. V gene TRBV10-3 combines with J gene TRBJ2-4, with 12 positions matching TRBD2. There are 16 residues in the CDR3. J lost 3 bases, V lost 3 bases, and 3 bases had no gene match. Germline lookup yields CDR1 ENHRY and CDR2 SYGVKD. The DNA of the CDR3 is TGTGCCATCAGTGAACTAGCGGGAGGACTCAAAAACATTCAGTACTTC. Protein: CAISELAGGLKNIQYF.